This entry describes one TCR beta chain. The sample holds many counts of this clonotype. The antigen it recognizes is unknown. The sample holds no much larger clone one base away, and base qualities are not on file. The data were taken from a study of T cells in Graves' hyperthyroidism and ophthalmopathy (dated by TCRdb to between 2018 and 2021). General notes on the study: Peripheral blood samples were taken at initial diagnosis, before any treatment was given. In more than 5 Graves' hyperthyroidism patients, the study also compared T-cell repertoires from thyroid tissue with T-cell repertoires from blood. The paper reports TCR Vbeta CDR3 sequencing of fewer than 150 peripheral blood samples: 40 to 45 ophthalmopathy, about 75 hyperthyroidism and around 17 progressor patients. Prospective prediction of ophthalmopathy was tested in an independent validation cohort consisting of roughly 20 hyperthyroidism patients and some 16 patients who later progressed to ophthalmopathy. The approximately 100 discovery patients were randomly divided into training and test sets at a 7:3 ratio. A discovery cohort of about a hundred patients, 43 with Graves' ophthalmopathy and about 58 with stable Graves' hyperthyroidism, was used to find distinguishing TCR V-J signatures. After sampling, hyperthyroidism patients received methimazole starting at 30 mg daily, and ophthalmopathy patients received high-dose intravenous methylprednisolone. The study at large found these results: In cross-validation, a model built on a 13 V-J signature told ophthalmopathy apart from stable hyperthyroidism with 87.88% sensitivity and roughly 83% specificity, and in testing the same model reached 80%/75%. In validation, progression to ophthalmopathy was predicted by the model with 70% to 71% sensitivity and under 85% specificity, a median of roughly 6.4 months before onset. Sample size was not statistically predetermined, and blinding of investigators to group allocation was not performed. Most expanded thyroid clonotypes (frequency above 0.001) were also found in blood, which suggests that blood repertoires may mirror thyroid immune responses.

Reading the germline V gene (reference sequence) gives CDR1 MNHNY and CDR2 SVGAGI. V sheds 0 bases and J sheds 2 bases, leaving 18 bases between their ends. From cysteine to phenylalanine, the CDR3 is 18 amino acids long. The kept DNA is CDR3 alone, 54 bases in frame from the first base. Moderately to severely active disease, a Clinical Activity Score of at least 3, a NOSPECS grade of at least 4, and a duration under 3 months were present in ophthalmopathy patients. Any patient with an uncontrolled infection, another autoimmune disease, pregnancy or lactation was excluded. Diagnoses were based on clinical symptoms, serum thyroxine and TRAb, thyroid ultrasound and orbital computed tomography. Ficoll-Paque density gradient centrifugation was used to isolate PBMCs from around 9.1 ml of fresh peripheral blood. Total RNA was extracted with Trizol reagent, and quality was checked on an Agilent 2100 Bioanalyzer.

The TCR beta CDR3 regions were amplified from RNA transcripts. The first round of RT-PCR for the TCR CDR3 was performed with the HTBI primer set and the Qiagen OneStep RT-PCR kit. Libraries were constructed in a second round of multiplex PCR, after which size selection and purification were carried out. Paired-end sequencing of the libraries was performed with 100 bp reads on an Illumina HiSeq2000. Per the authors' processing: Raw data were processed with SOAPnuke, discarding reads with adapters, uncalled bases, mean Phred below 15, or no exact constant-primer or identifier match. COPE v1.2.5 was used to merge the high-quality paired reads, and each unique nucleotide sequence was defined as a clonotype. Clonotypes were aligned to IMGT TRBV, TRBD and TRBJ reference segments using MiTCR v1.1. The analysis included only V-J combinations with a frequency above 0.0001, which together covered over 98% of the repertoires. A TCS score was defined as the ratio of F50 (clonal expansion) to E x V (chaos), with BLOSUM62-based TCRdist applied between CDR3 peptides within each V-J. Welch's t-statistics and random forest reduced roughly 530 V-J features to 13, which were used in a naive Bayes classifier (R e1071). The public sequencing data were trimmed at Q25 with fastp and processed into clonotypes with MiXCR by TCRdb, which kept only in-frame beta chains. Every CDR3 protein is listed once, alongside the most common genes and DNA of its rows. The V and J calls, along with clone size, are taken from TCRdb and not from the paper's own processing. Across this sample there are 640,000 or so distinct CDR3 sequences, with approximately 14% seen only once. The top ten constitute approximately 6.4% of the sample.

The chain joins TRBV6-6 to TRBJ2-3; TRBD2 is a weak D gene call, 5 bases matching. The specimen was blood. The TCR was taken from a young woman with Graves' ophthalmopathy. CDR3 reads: CASSYSMGSSRYTDTQYF. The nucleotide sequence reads TGTGCCAGCAGTTACTCGATGGGGTCTAGCCGATACACAGATACGCAGTATTTT.